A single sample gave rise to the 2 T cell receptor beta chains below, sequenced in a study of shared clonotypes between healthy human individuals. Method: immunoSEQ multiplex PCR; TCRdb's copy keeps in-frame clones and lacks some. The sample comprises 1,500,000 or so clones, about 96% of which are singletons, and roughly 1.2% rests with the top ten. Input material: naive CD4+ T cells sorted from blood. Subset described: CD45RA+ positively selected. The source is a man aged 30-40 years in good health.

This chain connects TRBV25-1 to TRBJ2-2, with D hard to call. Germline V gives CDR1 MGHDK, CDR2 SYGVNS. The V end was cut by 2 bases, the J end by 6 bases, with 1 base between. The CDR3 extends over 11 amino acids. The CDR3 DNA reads TGTGCCAGCAGTGAAGCCGGGGAGCTGTTTTTT. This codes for CASSEAGELFF. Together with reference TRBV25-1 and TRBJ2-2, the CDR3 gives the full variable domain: EADIYQTPRYLVIGTGKKITLECSQTMGHDKMYWYQQDPGMELHLIHYSYGVNSTEKGDLSSESTVSRIRTEHFPLTLESARPSHTSQYLCASSEAGELFFGEGSRLTVL.

This CDR3 is CASKSTGGDEQYF. CDR3 nucleotides: TGCGCCAGTAAGTCGACAGGGGGGGACGAGCAGTACTTC. The chain links TRBV5-1 to TRBJ2-7, with 9 bases fitting TRBD1. The CDR3 sequence is 13 residues long. In germline, CDR1 is SGHRS, CDR2 YFSETQ. With 8 bases clipped from V and 5 bases from J, the junction kept 8 bases outside the gene matches.